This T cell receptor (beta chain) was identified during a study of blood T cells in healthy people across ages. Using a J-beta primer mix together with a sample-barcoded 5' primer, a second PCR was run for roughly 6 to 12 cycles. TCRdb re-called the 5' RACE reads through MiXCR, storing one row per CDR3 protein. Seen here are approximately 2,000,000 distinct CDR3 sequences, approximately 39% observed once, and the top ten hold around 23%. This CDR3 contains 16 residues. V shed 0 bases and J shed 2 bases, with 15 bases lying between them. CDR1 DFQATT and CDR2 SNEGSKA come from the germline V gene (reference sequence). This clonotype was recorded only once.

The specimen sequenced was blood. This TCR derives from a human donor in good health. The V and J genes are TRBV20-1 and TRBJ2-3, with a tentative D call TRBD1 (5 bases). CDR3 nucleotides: TGCAGTGCTAGAGATCCTCTTGTGGGGCCCACAGATACGCAGTATTTT. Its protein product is CSARDPLVGPTDTQYF.